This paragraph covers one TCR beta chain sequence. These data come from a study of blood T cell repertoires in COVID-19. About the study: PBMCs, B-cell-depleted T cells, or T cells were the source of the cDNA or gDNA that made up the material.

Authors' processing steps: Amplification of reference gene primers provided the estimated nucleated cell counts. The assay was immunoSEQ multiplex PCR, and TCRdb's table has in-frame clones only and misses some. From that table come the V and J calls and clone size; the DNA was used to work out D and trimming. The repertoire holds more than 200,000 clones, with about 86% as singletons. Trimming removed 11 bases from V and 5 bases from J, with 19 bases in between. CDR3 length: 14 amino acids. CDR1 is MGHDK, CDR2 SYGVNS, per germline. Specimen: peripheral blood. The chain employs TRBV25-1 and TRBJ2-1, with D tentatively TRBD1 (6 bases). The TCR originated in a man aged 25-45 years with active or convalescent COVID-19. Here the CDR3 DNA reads TGTGCCGGGAAAAACGGCACAGGGAACAATGAGCAGTTCTTC. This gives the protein CAGKNGTGNNEQFF.